This T cell receptor (beta chain) appears in the sequencing data of a study of shared clonotypes between healthy human individuals. Study outcomes and limitations: Generation probability values for non-shared clonotypes were lower than those for clonotypes shared by all four donors.

In regard to this clone: The target antigen is unknown.

Using 200 ng DNA, about 30,000 T cell genomes, the sorted-subset replicate PCRs were run. Authors' processing steps: Quality scores were absent from the junction-only immunoSEQ sequences, so filtering differed. Only in-frame clones appear in the TCRdb table, and some are missing; sequencing was by immunoSEQ multiplex PCR. D and trimming come from the DNA, and the V and J calls and clone size come from that table. The sample yields about 1.1 million clones, around 77% seen once. Germline CDR1 MDHEN, CDR2 SYDVKM. There are 15 residues in the CDR3. Trimming shortened V by 7 bases and J by 7 bases, and 20 bases separated the two germline ends.

The J gene is TRBJ2-1, the V gene TRBV28; perhaps TRBD1 as D (5 bases). Input material: memory CD4+ T cells from PBMCs. The subset here: CD45RA-negative fraction. The sequence was obtained from a man between 18 and 35 years old in good health. Some clones in this sample may be carry-over from other donors' samples. CDR3 sequence (DNA): TGTGCCAGCACTGTCGGCAGGGCCAAGGGAAATGAGCAGTTCTTC. It yields the protein CASTVGRAKGNEQFF.